This T cell receptor (beta chain) was documented in a study of brain T cells in children with intractable seizures. Study results and caveats: HCMV serostatus was not known, and viral specificity came from CDR3 similarity only.

The germline V and J ends were trimmed by 4 bases and 10 bases, with 19 bases remaining between them. This CDR3 has 14 residues. CDR1 is MGHRA, CDR2 YSYEKL, per germline. The time point here: blood from clinic visit 5 months post-surgery; TSC patient then seizure free. Only cases whose brain tissue showed the highest T cell transcript signatures were sequenced. Note on this clone: No antigen is known for it.

This table comes from immunoSEQ multiplex PCR, and its TCRdb copy is limited to in-frame clones, with some not included. The data show 300,000 to 400,000 clones, about 93% seen once. The source was peripheral blood, collected approximately 5 months after surgery. This sequence joins TRBV4-1 and TRBJ1-1; a weak D match, TRBD1 (6 bases). This receptor was identified in a boy under two years old with tuberous sclerosis and intractable seizures. CDR3 amino acids: CASSPNRRGRGAFF. CDR3 nucleotide sequence: TGCGCCAGCAGCCCGAACCGCAGGGGCCGCGGAGCTTTCTTT.